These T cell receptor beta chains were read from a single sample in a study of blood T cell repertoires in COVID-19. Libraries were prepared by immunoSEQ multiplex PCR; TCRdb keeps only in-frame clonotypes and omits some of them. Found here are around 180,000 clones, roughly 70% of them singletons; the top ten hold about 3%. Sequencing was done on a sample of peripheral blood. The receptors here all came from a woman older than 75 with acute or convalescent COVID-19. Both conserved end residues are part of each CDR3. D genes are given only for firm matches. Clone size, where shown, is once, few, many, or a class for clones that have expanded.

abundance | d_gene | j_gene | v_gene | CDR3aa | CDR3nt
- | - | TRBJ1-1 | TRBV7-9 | CASSRSGGTEAFF | TGTGCCAGCAGTCGCTCGGGGGGCACTGAAGCTTTCTTT
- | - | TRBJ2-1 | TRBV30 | CAWTPRAGSYNEQFF | TGTGCCTGGACCCCAAGGGCGGGAAGTTACAATGAGCAGTTCTTC
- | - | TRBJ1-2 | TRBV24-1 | CATSDRSGSRGYTF | TGTGCCACCAGTGATAGGTCAGGCTCTCGTGGCTACACCTTC
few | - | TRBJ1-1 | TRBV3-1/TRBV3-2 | CASSLWASSNTEAFF | TGTGCCAGCAGCCTGTGGGCGAGTTCAAACACTGAAGCTTTCTTT
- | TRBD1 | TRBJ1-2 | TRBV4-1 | CASSRGQGAVVGYTF | TGCGCCAGCAGCCGAGGACAGGGGGCGGTCGTTGGCTACACCTTC
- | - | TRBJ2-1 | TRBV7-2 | CASSFGGSGNNEQFF | TGTGCCAGCAGCTTTGGCGGATCCGGCAACAATGAGCAGTTCTTC
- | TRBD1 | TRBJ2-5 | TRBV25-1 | CASSDRKGQGETQYF | TGTGCCAGCAGTGATAGAAAGGGACAGGGCGAGACCCAGTACTTC
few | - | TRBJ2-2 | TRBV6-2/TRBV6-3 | CASSGWTANTGELFF | TGTGCCAGCAGTGGGTGGACAGCAAACACCGGGGAGCTGTTTTTT
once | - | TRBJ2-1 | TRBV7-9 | CASSQIPGSGVHEQFF | TGTGCCAGCAGCCAGATCCCGGGCTCAGGGGTGCATGAGCAGTTCTTC
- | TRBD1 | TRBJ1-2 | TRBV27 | CASSPLTTGKGVVWGYTF | TGTGCCAGCAGCCCATTGACGACAGGGAAGGGGGTAGTCTGGGGCTACACCTTC
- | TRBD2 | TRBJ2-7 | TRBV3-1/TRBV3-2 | CASTIGGSYEQYF | TGTGCCAGCACCATCGGGGGGTCCTACGAGCAGTACTTC
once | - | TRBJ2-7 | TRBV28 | CASTVPGVSYEQYF | TGTGCCAGCACCGTCCCAGGGGTCTCCTACGAGCAGTACTTC
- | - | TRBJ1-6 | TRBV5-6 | CASSSQGPSSYNSPLHF | TGTGCCAGCAGCTCCCAGGGCCCGAGCTCCTATAATTCACCCCTCCACTTT
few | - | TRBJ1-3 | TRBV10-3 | CAGGDLDGNTIYF | TGTGCCGGGGGGGATTTGGATGGAAACACCATATATTTT
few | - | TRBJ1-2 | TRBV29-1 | CSVDRGGYGYTF | TGCAGCGTTGATCGGGGAGGGTATGGCTACACCTTC
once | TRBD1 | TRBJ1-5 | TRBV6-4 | CASSGGTGQYQPQHF | TGTGCCAGCAGTGGCGGGACAGGGCAGTATCAGCCCCAGCATTTT
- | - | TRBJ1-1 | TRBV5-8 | CASSLVGDDTEAFF | TGTGCCAGCAGCTTGGTCGGAGATGACACTGAAGCTTTCTTT
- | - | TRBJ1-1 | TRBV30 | CAWSPQGMNTEAFF | TGTGCCTGGAGTCCCCAGGGGATGAACACTGAAGCTTTCTTT
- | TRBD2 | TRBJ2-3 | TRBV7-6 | CASSYRTSGTDTQYF | TGTGCCAGCAGTTATAGGACTAGCGGCACAGATACGCAGTATTTT
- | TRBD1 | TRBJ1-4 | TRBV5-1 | CASSFGNRGRYEKLFF | TGCGCCAGCAGCTTCGGAAACAGGGGGCGCTATGAAAAACTGTTTTTT
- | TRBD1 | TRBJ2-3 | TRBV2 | CASSVGTGGPLFTDTQYF | TGTGCCAGCAGTGTAGGGACAGGGGGACCGCTCTTCACAGATACGCAGTATTTT
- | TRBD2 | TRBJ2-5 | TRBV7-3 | CASSFVAGVQETQYF | TGTGCCAGCAGCTTCGTAGCGGGAGTTCAAGAGACCCAGTACTTC
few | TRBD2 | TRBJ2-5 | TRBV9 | CASSVEAGAGETQYF | TGTGCCAGCAGCGTGGAAGCGGGAGCTGGCGAGACCCAGTACTTC
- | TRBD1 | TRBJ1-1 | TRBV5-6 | CASSLGFLTGGLAFF | TGTGCCAGCAGCTTGGGTTTTCTGACAGGGGGGTTAGCTTTCTTT
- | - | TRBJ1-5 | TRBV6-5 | CASSPDSLSNQPQHF | TGTGCCAGCAGTCCGGACAGCCTGTCCAATCAGCCCCAGCATTTT
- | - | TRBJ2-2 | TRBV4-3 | CASSQVGTTGELFF | TGCGCCAGCAGCCAAGTAGGGACTACCGGGGAGCTGTTTTTT
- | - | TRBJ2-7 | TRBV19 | CATMDTKTDYEQYF | TGTGCCACCATGGACACAAAGACAGACTACGAGCAGTACTTC
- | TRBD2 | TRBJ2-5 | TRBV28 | CASTPSGRKETQYF | TGTGCCAGCACCCCCAGCGGGAGGAAAGAGACCCAGTACTTC
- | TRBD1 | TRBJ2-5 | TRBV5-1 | CASSLGQGTQETQYF | TGCGCCAGCAGCTTGGGACAGGGGACGCAAGAGACCCAGTACTTC
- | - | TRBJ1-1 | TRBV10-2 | CASNRGTEAFF | TGCGCCAGCAATCGGGGCACTGAAGCTTTCTTT
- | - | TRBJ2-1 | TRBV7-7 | CASSLDRDDEQFF | TGTGCCAGCAGCTTAGACAGGGATGATGAGCAGTTCTTC
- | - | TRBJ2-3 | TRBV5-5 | CASSYLAEGADTQYF | TGTGCCAGCAGCTACCTAGCGGAGGGGGCAGATACGCAGTATTTT
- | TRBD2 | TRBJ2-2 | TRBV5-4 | CASSMTSGSGWTGELFF | TGTGCCAGCAGCATGACTAGCGGGAGTGGATGGACCGGGGAGCTGTTTTTT
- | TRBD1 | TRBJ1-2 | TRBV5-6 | CASSSRMTGLAYGYTF | TGTGCCAGCAGCTCCCGAATGACAGGGCTTGCCTATGGCTACACCTTC
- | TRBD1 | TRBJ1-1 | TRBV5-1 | CASSPPTGINTEAFF | TGCGCCAGCAGCCCCCCGACAGGGATTAACACTGAAGCTTTCTTT
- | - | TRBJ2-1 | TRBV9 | CASSATLDEQFF | TGTGCCAGCAGCGCCACGCTAGATGAGCAGTTCTTC
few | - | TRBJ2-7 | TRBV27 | CASSYNKGPYEQYF | TGTGCCAGCAGTTACAACAAGGGGCCCTACGAGCAGTACTTC
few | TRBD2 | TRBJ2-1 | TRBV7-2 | CASSLVFQREKNEQFF | TGTGCCAGCAGCTTAGTCTTTCAGCGGGAGAAGAATGAGCAGTTCTTC
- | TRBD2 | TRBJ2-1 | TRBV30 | CAWSVRGSGGEQFF | TGTGCCTGGAGTGTACGCGGCAGCGGGGGTGAGCAGTTCTTC
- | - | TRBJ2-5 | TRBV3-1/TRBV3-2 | CASSQVQFRGETQYF | TGTGCCAGCAGCCAAGTTCAATTTCGGGGGGAGACCCAGTACTTC
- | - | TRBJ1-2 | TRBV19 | CASSMYTNYGYTF | TGTGCCAGTAGTATGTATACAAACTATGGCTACACCTTC